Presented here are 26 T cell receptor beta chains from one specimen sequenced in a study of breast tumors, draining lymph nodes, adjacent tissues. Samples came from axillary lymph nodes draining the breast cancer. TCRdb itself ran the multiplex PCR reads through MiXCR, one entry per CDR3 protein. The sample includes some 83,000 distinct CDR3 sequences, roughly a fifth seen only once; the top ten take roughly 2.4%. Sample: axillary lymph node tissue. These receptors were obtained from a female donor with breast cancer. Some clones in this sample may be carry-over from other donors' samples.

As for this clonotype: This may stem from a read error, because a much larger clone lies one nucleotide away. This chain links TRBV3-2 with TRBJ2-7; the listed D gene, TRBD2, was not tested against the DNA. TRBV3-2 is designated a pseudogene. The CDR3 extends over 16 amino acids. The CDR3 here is CASSPLLSGRGGEQYF. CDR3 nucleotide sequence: TGTGCCAGCAGTCCACTCCTCAGCGGGAGGGGCGGCGAGCAGTACTTC.

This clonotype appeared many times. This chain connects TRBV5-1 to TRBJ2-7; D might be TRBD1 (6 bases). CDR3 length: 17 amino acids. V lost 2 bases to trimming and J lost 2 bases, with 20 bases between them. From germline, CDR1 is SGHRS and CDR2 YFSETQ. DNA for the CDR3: TGCGCCAGCAGCTTCCAGCCCCACCGGGACATTCCCTACGAGCAGTACTTC. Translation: CASSFQPHRDIPYEQYF.

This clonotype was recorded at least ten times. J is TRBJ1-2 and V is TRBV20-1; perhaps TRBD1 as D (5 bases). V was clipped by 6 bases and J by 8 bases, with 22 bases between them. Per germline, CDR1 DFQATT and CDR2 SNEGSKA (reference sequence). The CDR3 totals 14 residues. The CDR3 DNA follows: TGCAGTGCCCCCGCTACAGGACTCACCTGGGGCTACACCTTC. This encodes CSAPATGLTWGYTF.

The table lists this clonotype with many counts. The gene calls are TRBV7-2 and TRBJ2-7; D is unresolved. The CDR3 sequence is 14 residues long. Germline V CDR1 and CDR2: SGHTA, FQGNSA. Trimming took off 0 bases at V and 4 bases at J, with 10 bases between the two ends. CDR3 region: CASSLAGARYEQYF. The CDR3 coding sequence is TGTGCCAGCAGCTTAGCAGGCGCCCGGTACGAGCAGTACTTC.

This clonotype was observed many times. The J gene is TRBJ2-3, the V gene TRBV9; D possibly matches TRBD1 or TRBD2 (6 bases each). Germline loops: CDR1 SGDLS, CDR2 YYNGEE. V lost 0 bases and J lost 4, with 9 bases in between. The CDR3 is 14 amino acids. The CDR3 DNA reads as TGTGCCAGCAGCGTAGCGGGGGCTTCAGATACGCAGTATTTT. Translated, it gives CASSVAGASDTQYF.

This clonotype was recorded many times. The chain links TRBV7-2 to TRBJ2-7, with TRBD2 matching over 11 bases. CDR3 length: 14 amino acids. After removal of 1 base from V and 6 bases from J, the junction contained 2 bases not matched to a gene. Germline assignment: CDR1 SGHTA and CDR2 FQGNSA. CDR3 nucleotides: TGTGCCAGCAGCTTAGACGGACTAGCGGGCGAGCAGTACTTC. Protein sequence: CASSLDGLAGEQYF.

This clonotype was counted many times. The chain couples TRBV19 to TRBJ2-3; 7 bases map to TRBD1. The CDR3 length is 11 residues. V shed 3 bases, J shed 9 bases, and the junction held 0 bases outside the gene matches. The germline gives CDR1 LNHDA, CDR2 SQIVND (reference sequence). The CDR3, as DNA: TGTGCCAGTAGTATGGGACAGACGCAGTATTTT. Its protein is CASSMGQTQYF.

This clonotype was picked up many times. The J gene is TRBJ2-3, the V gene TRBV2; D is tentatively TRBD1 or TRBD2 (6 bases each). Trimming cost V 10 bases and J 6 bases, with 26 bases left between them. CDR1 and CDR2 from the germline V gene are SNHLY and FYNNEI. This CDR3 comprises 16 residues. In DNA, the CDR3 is TGTGCCAACCTACAAGATAGGGGGTCCGGAGGGGATACGCAGTATTTT. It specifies CANLQDRGSGGDTQYF.

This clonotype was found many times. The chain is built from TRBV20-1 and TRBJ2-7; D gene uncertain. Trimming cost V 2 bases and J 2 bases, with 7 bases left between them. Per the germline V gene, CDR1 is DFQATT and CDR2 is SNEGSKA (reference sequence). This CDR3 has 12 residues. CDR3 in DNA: TGCAGTGCTAGAAGGCCTACCTACGAGCAGTACTTC. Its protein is CSARRPTYEQYF.

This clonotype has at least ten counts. CDR3 nucleotide sequence: TGTGCCAGCACATACGGGGGCAGTGATTCACCCCTCCACTTT. This gives the protein CASTYGGSDSPLHF. This sequence joins TRBV27 and TRBJ1-6; tentative D call: TRBD1 (6 bases). CDR3 length: 14 amino acids. Germline lookup yields CDR1 MNHEY and CDR2 SMNVEV (reference sequence). With 7 bases removed from V and 8 bases from J, the gap between germline ends came to 15 bases.

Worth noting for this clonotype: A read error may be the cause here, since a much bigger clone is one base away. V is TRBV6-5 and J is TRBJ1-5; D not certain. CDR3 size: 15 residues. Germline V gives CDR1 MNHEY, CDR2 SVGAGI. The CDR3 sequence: CASSHSGGFNQPQHF. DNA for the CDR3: TGTGCCAGCAGTCACTCCGGAGGGTTCAATCAGCCCCAGCATTTT.

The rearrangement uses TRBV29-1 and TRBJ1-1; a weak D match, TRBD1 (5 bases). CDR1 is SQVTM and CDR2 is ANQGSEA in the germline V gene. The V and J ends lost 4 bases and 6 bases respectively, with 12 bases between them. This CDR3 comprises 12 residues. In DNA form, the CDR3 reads TGCAGCGTTGGGGGGTTCAGGGCTGAAGCTTTCTTT. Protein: CSVGGFRAEAFF.

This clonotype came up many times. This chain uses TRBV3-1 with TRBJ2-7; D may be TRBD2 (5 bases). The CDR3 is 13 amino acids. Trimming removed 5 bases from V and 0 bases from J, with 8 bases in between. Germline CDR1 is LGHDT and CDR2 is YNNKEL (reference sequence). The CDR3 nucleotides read TGTGCCAGCAGCTCCGGGAACTCCTACGAGCAGTACTTC. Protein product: CASSSGNSYEQYF.

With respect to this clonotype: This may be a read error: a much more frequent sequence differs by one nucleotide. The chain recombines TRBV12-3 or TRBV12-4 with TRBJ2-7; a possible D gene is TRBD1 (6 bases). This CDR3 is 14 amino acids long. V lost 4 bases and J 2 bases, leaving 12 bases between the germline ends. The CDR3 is CASSSRDTTYEQYF. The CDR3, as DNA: TGTGCCAGCAGTTCCCGGGACACAACCTACGAGCAGTACTTC.

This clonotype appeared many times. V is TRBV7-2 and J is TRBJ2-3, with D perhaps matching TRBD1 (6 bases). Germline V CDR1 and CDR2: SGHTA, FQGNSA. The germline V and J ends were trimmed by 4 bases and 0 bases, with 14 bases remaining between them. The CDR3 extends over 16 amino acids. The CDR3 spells CASSSPGAGSTDTQYF. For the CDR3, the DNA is TGTGCCAGCAGCTCCCCAGGGGCAGGGAGCACAGATACGCAGTATTTT.

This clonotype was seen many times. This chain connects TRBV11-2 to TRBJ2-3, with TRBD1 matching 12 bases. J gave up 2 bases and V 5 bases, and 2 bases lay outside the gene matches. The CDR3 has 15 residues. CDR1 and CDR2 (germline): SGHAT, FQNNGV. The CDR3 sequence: CASSGGQGATDTQYF. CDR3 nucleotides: TGTGCCAGCAGCGGGGGACAGGGGGCCACAGATACGCAGTATTTT. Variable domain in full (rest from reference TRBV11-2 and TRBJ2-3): EAGVAQSPRYKIIEKRQSVAFWCNPISGHATLYWYQQILGQGPKLLIQFQNNGVVDDSQLPKDRFSAERLKGVDSTLKIQPAKLEDSAVYLCASSGGQGATDTQYFGPGTRLTVL.

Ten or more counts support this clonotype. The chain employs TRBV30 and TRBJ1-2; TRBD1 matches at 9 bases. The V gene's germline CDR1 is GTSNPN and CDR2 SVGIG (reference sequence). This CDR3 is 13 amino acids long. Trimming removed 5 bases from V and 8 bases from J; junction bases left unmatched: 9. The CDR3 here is CAWDSGQGIGYTF. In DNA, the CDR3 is TGTGCCTGGGATTCGGGACAGGGTATCGGCTACACCTTC.

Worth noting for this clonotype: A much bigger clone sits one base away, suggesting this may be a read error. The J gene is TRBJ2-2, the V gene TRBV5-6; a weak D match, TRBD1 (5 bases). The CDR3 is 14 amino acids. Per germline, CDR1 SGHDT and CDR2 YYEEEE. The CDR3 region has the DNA TGTGCCAGCAGCTTTAGACAGAACACCGGGCAGCTGTTTTTT. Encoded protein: CASSFRQNTGQLFF.

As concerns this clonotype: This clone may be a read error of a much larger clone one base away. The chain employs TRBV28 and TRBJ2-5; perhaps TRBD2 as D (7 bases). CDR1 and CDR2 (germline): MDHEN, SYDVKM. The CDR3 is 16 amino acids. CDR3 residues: CASSLLGGGVQETQCF. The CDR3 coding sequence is TGTGCCAGCAGTTTATTAGGGGGGGGAGTTCAGGAGACCCAGTGCTTC. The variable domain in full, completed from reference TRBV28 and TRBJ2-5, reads DVKVTQSSRYLVKRTGEKVFLECVQDMDHENMFWYRQDPGLGLRLIYFSYDVKMKEKGDIPEGYSVSREKKERFSLILESASTNQTSMYLCASSLLGGGVQETQCFGPGTRLLVL.

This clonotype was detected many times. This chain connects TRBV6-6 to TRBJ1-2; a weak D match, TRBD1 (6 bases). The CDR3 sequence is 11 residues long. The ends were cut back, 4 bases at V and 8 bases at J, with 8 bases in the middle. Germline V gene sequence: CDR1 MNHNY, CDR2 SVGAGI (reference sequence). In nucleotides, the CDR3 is TGTGCCAGCAGTTCCAGGGGAGGCTACACCTTC. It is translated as CASSSRGGYTF.

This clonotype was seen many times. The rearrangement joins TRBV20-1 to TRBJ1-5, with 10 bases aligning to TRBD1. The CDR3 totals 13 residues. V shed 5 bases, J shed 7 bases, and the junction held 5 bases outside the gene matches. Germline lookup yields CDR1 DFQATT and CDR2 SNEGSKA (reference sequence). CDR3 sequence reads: CSAWGQGIQPQHF. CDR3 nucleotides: TGCAGTGCTTGGGGACAGGGGATACAGCCCCAGCATTTT.

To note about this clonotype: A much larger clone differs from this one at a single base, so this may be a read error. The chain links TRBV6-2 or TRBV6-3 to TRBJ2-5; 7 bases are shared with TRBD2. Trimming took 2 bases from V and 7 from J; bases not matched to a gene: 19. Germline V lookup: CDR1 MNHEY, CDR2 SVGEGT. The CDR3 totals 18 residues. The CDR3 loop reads CASSYRVSGIVAPGTQYF. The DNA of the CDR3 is TGTGCCAGCAGTTACAGAGTGAGCGGGATTGTAGCCCCAGGGACCCAGTACTTC.

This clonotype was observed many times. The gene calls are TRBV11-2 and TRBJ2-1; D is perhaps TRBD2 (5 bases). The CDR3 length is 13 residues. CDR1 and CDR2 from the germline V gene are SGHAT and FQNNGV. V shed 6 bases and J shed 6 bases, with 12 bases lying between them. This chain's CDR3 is CASSREEVNEQFF. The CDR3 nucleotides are TGTGCCAGCAGTCGAGAGGAGGTCAATGAGCAGTTCTTC.

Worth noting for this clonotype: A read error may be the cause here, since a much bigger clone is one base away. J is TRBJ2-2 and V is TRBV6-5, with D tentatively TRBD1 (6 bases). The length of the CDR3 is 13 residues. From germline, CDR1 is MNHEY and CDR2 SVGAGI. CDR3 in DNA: TGTGCCAGCACCCTACGGGACACCGGGAAGCTGTTTTTT. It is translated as CASTLRDTGKLFF.

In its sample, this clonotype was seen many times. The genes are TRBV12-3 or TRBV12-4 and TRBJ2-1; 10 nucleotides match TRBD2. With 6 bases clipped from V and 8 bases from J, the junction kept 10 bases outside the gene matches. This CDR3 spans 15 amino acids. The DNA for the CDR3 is TGTGCCAGCAGGCCTCCTAGCGGGAGTATCGATGAGCAGTTCTTC. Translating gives CASRPPSGSIDEQFF.

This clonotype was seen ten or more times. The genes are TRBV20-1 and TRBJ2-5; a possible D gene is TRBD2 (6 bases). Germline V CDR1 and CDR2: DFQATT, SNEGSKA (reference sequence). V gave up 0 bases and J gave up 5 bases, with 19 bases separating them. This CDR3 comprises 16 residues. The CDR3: CSARDDPPTSSETQYF. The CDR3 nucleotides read TGCAGTGCTAGAGATGACCCCCCTACTAGCTCGGAGACCCAGTACTTC.